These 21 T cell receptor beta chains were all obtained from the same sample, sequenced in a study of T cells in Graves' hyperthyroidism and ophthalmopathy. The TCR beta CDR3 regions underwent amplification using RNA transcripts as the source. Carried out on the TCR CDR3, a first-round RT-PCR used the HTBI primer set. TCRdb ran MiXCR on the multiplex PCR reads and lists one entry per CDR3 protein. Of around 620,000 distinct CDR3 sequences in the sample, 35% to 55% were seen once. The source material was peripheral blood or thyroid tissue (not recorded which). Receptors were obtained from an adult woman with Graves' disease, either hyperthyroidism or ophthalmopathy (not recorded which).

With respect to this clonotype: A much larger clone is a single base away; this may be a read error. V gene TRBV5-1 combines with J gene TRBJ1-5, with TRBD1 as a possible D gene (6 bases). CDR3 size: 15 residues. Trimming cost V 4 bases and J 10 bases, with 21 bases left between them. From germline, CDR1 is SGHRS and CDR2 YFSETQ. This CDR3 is CASSPLTGATPPQHF. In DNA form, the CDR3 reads TGCGCCAGCAGCCCACTGACAGGCGCAACCCCTCCCCAGCATTTT.

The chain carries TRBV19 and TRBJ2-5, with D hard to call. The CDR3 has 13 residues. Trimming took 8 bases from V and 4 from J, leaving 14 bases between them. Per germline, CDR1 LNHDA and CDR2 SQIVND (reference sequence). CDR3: CASSRRGRETQYF. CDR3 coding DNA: TGTGCCAGTTCCCGTCGCGGCAGAGAGACCCAGTACTTC. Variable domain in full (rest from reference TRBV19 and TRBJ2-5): DGGITQSPKYLFRKEGQNVTLSCEQNLNHDAMYWYRQDPGQGLRLIYYSQIVNDFQKGDIAEGYSVSREKKESFPLTVTSAQKNPTAFYLCASSRRGRETQYFGPGTRLLVL.

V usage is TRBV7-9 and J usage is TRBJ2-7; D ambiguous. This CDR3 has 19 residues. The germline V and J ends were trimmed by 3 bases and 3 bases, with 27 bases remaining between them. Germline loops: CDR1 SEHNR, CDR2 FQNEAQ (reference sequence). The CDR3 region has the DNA TGTGCCAGCAGCTTGGCGCTAAGGGCAGCCGGCCAGCTACACTACGAGCAGTACTTC. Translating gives CASSLALRAAGQLHYEQYF. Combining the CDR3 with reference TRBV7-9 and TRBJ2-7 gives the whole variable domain DTGVSQNPRHKITKRGQNVTFRCDPISEHNRLYWYRQTLGQGPEFLTYFQNEAQLEKSRLLSDRFSAERPKGSFSTLEIQRTEQGDSAMYLCASSLALRAAGQLHYEQYFGPGTRLTVT.

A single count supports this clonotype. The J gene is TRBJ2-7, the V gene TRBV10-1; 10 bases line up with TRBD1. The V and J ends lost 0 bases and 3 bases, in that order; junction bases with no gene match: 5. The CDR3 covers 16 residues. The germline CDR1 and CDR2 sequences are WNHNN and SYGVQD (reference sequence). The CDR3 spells CASSESQDRGNYEQYF. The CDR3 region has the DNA TGCGCCAGCAGTGAGTCCCAGGACAGGGGGAACTACGAGCAGTACTTC.

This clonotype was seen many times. CDR3 nucleotides: TGTGCCAGCAGCCCTCAATACAGGGCGCCGAAGACCTACGAGCAGTACTTC. It is translated as CASSPQYRAPKTYEQYF. The rearrangement joins TRBV3-1 to TRBJ2-7, with TRBD1 as a possible D gene (6 bases). The CDR3 runs 17 residues. The V gene's germline CDR1 is LGHDT and CDR2 YNNKEL (reference sequence). Trimming took 4 bases from V and 2 from J, leaving 21 bases between them.

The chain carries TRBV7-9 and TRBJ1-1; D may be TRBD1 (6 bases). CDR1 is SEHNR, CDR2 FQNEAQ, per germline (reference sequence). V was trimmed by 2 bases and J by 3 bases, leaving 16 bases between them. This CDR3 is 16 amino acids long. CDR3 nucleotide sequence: TGTGCCAGCAGCTTAAGGGGGGGGCGAGGTGACACTGAAGCTTTCTTT. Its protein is CASSLRGGRGDTEAFF.

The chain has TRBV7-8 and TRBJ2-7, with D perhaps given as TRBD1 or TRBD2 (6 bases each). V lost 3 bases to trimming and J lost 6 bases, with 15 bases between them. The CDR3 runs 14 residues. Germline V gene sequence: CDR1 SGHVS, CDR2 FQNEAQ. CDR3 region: CASSLVTGTGEQYF. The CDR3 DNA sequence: TGTGCCAGCAGCTTGGTAACAGGGACTGGCGAGCAGTACTTC.

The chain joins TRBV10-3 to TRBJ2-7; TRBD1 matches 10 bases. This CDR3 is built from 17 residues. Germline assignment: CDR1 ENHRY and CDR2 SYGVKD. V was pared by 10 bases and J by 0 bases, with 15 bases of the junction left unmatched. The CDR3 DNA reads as TGTGCCAACCATAATCCGACGGGACAGGGGAACTCCTACGAGCAGTACTTC. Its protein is CANHNPTGQGNSYEQYF.

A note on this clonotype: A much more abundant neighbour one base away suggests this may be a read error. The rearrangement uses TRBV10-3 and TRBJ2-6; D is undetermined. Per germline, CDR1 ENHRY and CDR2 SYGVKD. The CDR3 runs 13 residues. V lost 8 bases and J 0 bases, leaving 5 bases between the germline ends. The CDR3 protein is CAILLSGANVLTF. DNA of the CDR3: TGTGCCATCCTACTCTCTGGGGCCAACGTCCTGACTTTC.

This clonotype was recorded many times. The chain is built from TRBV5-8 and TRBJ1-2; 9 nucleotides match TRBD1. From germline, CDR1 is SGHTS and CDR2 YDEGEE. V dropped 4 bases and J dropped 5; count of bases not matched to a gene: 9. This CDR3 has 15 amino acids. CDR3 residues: CASSGIRDRVYGYTF. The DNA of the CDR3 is TGTGCCAGCAGCGGAATCCGGGACAGGGTATATGGCTACACCTTC.

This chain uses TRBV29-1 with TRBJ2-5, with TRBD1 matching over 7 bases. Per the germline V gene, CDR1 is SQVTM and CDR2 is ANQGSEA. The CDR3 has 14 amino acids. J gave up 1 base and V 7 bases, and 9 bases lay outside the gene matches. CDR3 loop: CSDMATGFQETQYF. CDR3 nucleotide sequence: TGCAGCGACATGGCGACAGGGTTCCAAGAGACCCAGTACTTC.

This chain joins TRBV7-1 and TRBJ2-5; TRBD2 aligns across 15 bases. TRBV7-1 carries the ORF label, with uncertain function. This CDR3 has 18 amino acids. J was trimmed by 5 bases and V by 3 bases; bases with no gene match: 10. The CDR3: CASSSGLAGGGTGETQYF. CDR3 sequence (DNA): TGTGCCAGCAGCTCGGGACTAGCGGGAGGCGGGACCGGGGAGACCCAGTACTTC.

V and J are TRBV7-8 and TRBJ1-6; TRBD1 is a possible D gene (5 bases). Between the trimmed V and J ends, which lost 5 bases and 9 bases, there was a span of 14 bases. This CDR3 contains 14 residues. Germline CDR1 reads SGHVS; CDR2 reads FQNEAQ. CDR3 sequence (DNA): TGTGCCAGCAGCCCTCGACAGTTGGGTTCACCCCTCCACTTT. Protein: CASSPRQLGSPLHF.

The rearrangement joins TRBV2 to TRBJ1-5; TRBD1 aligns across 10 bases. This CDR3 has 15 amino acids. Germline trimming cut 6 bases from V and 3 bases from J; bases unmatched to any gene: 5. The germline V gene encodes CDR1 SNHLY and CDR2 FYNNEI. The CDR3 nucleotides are TGTGCCAGCAGCGAGACAGGGGGCGACAATCAGCCCCAGCATTTT. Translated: CASSETGGDNQPQHF.

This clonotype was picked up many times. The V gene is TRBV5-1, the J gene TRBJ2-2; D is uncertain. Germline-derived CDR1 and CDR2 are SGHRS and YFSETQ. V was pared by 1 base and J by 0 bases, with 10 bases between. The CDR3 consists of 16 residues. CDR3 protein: CASSLRTVANTGELFF. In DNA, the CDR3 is TGCGCCAGCAGCTTGCGTACAGTCGCGAACACCGGGGAGCTGTTTTTT.

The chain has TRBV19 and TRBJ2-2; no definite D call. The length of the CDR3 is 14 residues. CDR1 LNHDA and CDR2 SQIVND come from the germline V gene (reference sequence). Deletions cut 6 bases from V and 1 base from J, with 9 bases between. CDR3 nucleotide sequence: TGTGCCAGTAGCCGGGCCCGGAACACCGGGGAGCTGTTTTTT. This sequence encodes CASSRARNTGELFF.

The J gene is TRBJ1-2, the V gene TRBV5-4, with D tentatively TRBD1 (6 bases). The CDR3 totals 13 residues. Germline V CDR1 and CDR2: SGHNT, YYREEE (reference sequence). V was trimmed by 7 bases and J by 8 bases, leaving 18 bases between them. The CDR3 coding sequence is TGTGCCAGCCCGCTAAGCCAAGGGGGAGGCTACACCTTC. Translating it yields CASPLSQGGGYTF. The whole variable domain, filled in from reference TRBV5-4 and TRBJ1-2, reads ETGVTQSPTHLIKTRGQQVTLRCSSQSGHNTVSWYQQALGQGPQFIFQYYREEENGRGNFPPRFSGLQFPNYSSELNVNALELDDSALYLCASPLSQGGGYTFGSGTRLTVV.

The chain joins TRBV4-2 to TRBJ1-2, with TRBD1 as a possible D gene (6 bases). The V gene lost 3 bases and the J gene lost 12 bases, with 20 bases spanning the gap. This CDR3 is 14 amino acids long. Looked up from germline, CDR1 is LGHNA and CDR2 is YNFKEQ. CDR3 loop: CASSQTRDMESHTF. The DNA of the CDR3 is TGTGCCAGCAGCCAGACCCGGGACATGGAGAGCCACACCTTC.

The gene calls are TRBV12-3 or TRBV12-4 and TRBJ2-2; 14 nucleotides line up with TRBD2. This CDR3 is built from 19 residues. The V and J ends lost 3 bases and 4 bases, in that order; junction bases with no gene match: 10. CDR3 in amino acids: CASSFPRLAGGPSTGELFF. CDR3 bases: TGTGCCAGCAGTTTCCCCCGACTAGCGGGAGGGCCAAGCACCGGGGAGCTGTTTTTT.

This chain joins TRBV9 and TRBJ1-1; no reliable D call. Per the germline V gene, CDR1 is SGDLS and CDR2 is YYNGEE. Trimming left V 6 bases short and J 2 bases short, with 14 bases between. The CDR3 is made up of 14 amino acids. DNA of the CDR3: TGTGCCAGCAAGGGCCACTCTGGAAACACTGAAGCTTTCTTT. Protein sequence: CASKGHSGNTEAFF.

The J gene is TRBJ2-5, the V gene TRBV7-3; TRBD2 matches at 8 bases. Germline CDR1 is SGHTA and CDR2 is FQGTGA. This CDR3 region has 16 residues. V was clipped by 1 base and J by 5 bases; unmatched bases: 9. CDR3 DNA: TGTGCCAGCAGCTTAAGTGGGAGCGGGAGTACGGAGACCCAGTACTTC. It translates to CASSLSGSGSTETQYF.